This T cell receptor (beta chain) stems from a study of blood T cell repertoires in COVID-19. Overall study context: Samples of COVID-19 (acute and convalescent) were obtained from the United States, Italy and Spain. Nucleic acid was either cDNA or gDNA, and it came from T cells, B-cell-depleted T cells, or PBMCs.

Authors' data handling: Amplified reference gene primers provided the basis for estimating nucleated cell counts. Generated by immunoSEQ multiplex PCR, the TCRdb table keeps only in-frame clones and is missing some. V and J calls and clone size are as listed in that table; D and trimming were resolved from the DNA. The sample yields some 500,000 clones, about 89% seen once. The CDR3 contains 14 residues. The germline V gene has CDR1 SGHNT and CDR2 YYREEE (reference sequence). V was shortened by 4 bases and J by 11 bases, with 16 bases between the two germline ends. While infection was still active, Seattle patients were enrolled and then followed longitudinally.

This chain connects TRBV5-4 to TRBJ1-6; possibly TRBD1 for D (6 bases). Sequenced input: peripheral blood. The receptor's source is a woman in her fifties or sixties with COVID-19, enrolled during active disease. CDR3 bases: TGTGCCAGCAGCGGGCCGACAAGGGGGACACCCCTCCACTTT. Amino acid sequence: CASSGPTRGTPLHF.